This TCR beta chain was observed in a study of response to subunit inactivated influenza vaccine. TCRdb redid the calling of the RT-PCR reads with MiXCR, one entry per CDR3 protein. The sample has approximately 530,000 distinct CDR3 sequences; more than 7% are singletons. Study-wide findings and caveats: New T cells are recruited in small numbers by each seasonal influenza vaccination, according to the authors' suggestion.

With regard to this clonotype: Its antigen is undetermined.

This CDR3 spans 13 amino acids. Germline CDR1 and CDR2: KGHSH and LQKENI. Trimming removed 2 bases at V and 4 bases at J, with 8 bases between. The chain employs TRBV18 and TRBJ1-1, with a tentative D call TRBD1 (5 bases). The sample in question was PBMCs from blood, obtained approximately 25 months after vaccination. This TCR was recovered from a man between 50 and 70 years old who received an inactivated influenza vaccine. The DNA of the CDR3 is TGTGCCAGCTCACCATCCCAGGGCACTGAAGCTTTCTTT. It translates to CASSPSQGTEAFF.